This T cell receptor (beta chain) emerged from a study of T cell responses to AZD1222 COVID-19 vaccine. Turning to the study itself: Analysis merged second doses at about 4 or about 12 weeks. Study results and limitations: Only a handful of AZD1222 recipients were seropositive at baseline. Donor demographics were predominantly white British with a female majority; clonal diversity may be underestimated.

V was shortened by 9 bases and J by 7 bases, with 18 bases between the two germline ends. CDR3 size: 14 residues. CDR1 is LNHDA, CDR2 SQIVND, per germline (reference sequence). Clones were read by immunoSEQ multiplex PCR, and TCRdb kept only the in-frame ones, dropping some. The sample lists over 60,000 clones, about nine tenths occurring once. Of note for this clone: Its antigen is undetermined.

The TCR originated in an adult in good health. The sample here was peripheral blood, taken on day 0 of AZD1222 vaccination. The rearrangement uses TRBV19 and TRBJ2-2; no clear D gene. The CDR3 DNA reads TGTGCCAGCCAGGACGCCGGCGCGGACGGGGAGCTGTTTTTT. It encodes CASQDAGADGELFF.